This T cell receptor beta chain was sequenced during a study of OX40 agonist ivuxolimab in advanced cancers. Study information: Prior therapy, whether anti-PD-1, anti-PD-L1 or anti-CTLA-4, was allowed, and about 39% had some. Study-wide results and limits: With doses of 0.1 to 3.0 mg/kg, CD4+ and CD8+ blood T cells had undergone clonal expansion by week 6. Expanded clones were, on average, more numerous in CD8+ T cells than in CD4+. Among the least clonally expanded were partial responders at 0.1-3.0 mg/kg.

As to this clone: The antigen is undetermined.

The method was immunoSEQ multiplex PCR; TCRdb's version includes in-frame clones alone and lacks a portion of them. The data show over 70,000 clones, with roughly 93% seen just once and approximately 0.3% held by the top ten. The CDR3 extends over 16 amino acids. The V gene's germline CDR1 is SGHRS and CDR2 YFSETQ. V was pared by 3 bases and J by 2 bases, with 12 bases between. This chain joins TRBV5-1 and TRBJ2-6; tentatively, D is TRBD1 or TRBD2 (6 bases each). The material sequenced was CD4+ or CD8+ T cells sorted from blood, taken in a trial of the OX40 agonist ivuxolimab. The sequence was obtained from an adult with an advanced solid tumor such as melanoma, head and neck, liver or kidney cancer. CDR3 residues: CASSSGGLPGANVLTF. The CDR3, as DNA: TGCGCCAGCAGCTCTGGGGGGCTTCCTGGGGCCAACGTCCTGACTTTC.